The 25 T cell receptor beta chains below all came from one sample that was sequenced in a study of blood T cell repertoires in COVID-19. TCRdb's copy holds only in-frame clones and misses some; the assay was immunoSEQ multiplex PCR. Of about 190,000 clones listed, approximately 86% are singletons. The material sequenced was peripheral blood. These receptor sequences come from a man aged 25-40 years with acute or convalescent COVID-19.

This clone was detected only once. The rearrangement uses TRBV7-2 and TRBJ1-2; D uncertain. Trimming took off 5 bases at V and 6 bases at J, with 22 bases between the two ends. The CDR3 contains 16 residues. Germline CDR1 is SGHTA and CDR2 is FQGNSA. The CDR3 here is CASSPNQPSLGHGYTF. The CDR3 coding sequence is TGTGCCAGCAGCCCGAACCAGCCCTCCCTTGGGCATGGCTACACCTTC.

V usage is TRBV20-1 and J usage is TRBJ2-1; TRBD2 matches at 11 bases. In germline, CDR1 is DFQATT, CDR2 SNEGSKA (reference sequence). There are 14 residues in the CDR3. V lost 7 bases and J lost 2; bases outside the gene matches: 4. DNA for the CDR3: TGCAGTGTTAGTAGCGGGAGGGCCTACAATGAGCAGTTCTTC. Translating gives CSVSSGRAYNEQFF.

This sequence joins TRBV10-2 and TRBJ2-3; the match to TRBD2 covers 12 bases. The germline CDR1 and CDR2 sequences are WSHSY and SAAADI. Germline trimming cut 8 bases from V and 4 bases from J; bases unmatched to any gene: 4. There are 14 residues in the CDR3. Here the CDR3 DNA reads TGCGCCAGCCGTTCTAGCGGGGGGGCAGATACGCAGTATTTT. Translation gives CASRSSGGADTQYF.

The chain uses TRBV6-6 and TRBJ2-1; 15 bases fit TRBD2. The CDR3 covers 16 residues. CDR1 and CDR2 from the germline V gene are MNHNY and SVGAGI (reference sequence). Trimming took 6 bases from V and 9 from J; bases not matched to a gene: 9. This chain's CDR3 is CASRERTSGRAGEQFF. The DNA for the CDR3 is TGTGCCAGCAGGGAAAGGACTAGCGGGAGGGCCGGTGAGCAGTTCTTC.

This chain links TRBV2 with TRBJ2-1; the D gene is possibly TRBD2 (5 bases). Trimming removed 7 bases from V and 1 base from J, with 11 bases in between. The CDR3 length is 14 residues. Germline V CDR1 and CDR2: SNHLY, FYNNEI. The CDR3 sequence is CASKLVGSYNEQFF. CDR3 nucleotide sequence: TGTGCCAGCAAACTAGTGGGGTCCTACAATGAGCAGTTCTTC.

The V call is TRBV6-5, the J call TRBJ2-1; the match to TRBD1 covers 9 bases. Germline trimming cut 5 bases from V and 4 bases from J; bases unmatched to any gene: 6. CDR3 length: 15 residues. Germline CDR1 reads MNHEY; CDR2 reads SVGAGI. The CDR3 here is CASSLGTGRYNEQFF. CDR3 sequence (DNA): TGTGCCAGCAGTCTAGGGACAGGGCGATACAATGAGCAGTTCTTC.

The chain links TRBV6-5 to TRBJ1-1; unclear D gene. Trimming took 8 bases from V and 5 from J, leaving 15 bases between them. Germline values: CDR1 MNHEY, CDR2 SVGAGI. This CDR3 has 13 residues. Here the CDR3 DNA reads TGTGCCAGCTTACGATTAAGAGGGACTGAAGCTTTCTTT. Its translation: CASLRLRGTEAFF.

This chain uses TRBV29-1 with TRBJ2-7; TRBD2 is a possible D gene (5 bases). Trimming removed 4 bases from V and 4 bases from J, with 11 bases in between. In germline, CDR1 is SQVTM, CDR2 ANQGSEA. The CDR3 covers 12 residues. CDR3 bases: TGCAGCGTTGCCAGAGGGCGGTACGAGCAGTACTTC. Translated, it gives CSVARGRYEQYF.

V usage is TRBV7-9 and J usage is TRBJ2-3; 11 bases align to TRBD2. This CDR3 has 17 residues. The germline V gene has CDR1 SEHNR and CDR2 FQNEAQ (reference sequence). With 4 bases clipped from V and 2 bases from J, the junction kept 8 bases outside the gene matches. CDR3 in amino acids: CASSSPGTSGFTDTQYF. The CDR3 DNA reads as TGTGCCAGCAGCTCCCCCGGGACTAGCGGATTCACAGATACGCAGTATTTT.

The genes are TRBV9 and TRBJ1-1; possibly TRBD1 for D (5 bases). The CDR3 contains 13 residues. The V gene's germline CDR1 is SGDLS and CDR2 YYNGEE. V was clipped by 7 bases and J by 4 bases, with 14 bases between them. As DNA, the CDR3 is TGTGCCAGCGGGAGGGGCTCCGGCACTGAAGCTTTCTTT. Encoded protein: CASGRGSGTEAFF.

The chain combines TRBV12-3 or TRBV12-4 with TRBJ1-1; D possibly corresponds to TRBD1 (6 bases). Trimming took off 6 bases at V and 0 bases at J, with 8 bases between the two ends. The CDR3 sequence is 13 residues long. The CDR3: CASRNRVNTEAFF. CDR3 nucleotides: TGTGCCAGCAGGAACAGGGTGAACACTGAAGCTTTCTTT.

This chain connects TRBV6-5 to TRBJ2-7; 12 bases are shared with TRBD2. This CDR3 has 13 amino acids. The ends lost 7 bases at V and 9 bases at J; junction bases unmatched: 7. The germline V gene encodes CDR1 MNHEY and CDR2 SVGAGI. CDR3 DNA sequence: TGTGCCAGCACCGCGACTAGCGGGAGACGGCAGTACTTC. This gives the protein CASTATSGRRQYF.

The CDR3 DNA reads as TGTGCCAGCAGCTTCTCTAGCGAATTAGCCTACGAGCAGTACTTC. It codes for CASSFSSELAYEQYF. The chain uses TRBV5-5 and TRBJ2-7, with D possibly being TRBD2 (6 bases). Trimming took off 2 bases at V and 2 bases at J, with 14 bases between the two ends. The CDR3 totals 15 residues. Germline values: CDR1 SGHKS, CDR2 YYEKEE (reference sequence).

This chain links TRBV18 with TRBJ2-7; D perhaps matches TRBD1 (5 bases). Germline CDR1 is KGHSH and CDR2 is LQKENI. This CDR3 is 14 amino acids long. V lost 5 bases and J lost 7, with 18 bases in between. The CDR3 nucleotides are TGTGCCAGCTCAACCAGGGTCCTACTTGGTGAGCAGTACTTC. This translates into CASSTRVLLGEQYF.

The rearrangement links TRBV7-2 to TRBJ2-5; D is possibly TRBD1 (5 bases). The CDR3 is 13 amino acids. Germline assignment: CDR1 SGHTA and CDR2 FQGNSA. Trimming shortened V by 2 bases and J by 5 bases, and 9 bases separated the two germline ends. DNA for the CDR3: TGTGCCAGCAGCTTATCGGCAGGGGAGACCCAGTACTTC. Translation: CASSLSAGETQYF.

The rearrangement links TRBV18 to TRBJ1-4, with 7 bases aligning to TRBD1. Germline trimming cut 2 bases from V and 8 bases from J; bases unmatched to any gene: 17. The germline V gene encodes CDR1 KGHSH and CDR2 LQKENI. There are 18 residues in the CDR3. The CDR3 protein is CASSPEHLGGWGEEKLFF. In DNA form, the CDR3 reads TGTGCCAGCTCACCAGAGCATTTAGGGGGCTGGGGTGAAGAAAAACTGTTTTTT.

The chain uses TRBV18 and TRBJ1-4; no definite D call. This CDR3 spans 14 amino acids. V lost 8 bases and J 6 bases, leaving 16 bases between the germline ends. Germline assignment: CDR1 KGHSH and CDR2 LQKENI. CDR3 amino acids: CASHTRGLDEKLFF. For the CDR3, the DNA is TGTGCCAGCCACACCCGGGGTTTAGATGAAAAACTGTTTTTT.

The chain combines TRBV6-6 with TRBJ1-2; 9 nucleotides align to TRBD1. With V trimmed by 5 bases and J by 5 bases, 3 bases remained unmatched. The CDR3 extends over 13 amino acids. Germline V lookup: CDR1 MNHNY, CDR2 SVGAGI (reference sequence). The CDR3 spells CASSKQGAYGYTF. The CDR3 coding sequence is TGTGCCAGCAGTAAACAGGGGGCGTATGGCTACACCTTC.

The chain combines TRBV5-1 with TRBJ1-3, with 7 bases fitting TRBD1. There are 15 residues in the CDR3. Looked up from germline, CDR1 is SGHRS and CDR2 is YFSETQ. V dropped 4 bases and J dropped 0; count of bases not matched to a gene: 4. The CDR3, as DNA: TGCGCCAGCAGCACGTCAGGGGGCTCTGGAAACACCATATATTTT. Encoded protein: CASSTSGGSGNTIYF.

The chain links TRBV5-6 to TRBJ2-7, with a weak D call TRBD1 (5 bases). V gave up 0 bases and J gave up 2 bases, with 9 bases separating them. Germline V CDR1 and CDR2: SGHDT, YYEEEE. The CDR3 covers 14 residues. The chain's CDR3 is CASSLGQYAYEQYF. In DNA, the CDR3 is TGTGCCAGCAGCTTGGGACAGTACGCCTACGAGCAGTACTTC.

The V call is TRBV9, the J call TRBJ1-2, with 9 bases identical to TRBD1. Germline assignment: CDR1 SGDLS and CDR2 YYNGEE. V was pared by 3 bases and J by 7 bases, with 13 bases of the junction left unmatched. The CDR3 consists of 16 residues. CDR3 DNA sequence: TGTGCCAGCAGCGCCCGCGGGACAGGGTTTGCTGTTGGCTACACCTTC. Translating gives CASSARGTGFAVGYTF.

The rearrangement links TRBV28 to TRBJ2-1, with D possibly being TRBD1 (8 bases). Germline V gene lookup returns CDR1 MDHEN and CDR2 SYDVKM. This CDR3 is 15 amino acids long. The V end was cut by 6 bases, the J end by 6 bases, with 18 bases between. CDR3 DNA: TGTGCCAGCAGCACTTTACAGGGGGGGGCCAATGAGCAGTTCTTC. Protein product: CASSTLQGGANEQFF.

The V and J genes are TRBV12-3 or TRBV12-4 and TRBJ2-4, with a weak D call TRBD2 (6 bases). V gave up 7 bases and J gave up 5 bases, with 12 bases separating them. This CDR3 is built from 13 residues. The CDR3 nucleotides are TGTGCCAGCACCCTGGAGGGCCAAAACATTCAGTACTTC. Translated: CASTLEGQNIQYF.

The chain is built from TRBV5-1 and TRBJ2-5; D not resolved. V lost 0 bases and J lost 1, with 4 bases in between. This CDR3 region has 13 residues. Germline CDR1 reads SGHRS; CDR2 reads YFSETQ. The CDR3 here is CASSLESQETQYF. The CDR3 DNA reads TGCGCCAGCAGCTTGGAGAGCCAAGAGACCCAGTACTTC.

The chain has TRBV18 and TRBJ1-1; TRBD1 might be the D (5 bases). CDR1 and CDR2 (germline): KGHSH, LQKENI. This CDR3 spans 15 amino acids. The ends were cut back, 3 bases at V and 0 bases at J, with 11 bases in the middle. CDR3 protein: CASSPDRNMNTEAFF. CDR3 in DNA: TGTGCCAGCTCACCTGACAGAAACATGAACACTGAAGCTTTCTTT.